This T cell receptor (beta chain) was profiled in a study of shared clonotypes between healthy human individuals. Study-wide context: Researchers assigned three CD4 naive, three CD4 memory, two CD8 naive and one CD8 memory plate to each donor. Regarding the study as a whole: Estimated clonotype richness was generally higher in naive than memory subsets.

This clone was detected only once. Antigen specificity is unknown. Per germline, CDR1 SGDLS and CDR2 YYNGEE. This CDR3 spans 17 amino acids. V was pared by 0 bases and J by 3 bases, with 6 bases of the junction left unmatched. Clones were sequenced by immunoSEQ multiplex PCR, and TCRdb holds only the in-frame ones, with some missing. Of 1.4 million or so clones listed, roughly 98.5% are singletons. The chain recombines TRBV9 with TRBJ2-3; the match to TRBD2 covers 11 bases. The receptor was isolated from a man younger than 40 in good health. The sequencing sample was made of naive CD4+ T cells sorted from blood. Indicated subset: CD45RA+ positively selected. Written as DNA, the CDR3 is TGTGCCAGCAGCGTAGCTGGGGGACTAGCGGTAACAGATACGCAGTATTTT. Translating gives CASSVAGGLAVTDTQYF.